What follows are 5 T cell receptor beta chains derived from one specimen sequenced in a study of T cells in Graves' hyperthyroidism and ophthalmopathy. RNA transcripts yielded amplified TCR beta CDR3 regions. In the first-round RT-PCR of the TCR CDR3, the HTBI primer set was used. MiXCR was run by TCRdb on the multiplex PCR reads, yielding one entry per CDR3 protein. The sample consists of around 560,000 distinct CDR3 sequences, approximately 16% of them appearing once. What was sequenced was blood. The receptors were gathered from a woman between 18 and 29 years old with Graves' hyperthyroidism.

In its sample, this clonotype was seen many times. The CDR3 sequence is CASQDSASTDTQYF. The CDR3 DNA reads as TGTGCCAGCCAAGACAGTGCTAGCACAGATACGCAGTATTTT. The chain carries TRBV2 and TRBJ2-3; the D gene is possibly TRBD1 (5 bases). The CDR3 runs 14 residues. Looked up from germline, CDR1 is SNHLY and CDR2 is FYNNEI. Trimming cost V 8 bases and J 0 bases, with 12 bases left between them.

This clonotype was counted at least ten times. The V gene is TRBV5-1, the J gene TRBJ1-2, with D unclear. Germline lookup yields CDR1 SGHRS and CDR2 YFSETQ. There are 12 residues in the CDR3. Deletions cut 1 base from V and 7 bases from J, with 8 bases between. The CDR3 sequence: CASSLKNRGYTF. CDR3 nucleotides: TGCGCCAGCAGCTTGAAAAACCGTGGCTACACCTTC.

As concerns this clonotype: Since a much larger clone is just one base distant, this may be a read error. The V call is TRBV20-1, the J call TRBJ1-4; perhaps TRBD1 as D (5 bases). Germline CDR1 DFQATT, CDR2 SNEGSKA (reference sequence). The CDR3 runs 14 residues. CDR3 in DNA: TGCGGTGCTCCCTCCGGGGGACGAGGGGAAAAACTGTTTTTT. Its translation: CGAPSGGRGEKLFF.

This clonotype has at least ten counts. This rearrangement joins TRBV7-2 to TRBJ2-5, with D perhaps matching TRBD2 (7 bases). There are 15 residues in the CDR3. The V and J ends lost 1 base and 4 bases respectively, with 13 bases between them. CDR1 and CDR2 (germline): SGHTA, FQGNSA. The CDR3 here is CASSLVGGRGETQYF. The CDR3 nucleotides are TGTGCCAGCAGCTTAGTCGGGGGGCGCGGAGAGACCCAGTACTTC. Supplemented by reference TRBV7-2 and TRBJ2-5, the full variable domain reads GAGVSQSPSNKVTEKGKDVELRCDPISGHTALYWYRQSLGQGLEFLIYFQGNSAPDKSGLPSDRFSAERTGGSVSTLTIQRTQQEDSAVYLCASSLVGGRGETQYFGPGTRLLVL.

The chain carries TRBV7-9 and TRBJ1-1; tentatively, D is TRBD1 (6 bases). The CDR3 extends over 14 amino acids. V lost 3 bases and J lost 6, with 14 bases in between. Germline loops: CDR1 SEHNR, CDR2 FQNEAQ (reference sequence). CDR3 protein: CASSLDGRGPEAFF. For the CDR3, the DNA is TGTGCCAGCAGCTTGGACGGCAGGGGACCTGAAGCTTTCTTT. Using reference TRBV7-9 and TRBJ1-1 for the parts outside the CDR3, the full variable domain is DTGVSQNPRHKITKRGQNVTFRCDPISEHNRLYWYRQTLGQGPEFLTYFQNEAQLEKSRLLSDRFSAERPKGSFSTLEIQRTEQGDSAMYLCASSLDGRGPEAFFGQGTRLTVV.